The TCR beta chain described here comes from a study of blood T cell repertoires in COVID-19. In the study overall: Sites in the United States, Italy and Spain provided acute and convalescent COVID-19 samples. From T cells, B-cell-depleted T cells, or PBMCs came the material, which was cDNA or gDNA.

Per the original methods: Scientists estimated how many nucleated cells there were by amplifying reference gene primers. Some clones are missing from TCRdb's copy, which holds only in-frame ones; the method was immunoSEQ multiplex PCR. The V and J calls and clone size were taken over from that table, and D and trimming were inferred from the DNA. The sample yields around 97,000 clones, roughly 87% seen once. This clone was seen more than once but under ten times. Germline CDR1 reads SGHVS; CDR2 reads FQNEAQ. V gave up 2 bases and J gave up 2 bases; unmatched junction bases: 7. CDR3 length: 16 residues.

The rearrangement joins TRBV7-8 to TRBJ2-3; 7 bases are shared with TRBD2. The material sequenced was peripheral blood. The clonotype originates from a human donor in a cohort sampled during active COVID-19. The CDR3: CASSLSGSGYTDTQYF. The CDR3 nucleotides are TGTGCCAGCAGCTTATCGGGTAGCGGGTACACAGATACGCAGTATTTT.